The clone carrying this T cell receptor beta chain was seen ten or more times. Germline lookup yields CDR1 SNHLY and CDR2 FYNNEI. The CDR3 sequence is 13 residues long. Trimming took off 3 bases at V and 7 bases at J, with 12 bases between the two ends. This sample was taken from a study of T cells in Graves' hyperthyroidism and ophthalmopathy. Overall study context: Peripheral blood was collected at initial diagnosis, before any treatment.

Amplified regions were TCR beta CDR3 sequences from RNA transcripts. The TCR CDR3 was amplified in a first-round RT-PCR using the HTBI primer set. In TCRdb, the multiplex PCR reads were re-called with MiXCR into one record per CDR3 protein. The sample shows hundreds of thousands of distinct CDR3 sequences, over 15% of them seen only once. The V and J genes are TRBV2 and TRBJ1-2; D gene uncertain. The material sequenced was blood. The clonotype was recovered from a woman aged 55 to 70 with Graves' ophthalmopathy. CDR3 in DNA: TGTGCCAGCAGTGATATGGCGCGCGCTGGCTACACCTTC. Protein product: CASSDMARAGYTF.